This paragraph covers one TCR beta chain sequence. This sample stems from a study of blood T cell repertoires in COVID-19. Study background: COVID-19 samples, acute and convalescent, were from the United States, Italy and Spain. The cDNA or gDNA used as material had been derived from T cells, B-cell-depleted T cells, or PBMCs.

Those enrolled, adults aged roughly 18 to 90 years, came from about two dozen US areas. Profiling relied on immunoSEQ multiplex PCR, and the TCRdb table lists in-frame clones only, not all of them. The table lists 150,000 to 200,000 clones, roughly 84% of them singletons, with 0.95% to 1.5% in the top ten. The V gene lost 3 bases and the J gene lost 0 bases, with 12 bases spanning the gap. Germline V lookup: CDR1 SGHTA, CDR2 FQGTGA. The CDR3 spans 15 residues. Material: PBMCs or T cells enriched from blood (not recorded which). The TCR originated in a human donor with acute COVID-19. The donor label of this sample is uncertain. The chain couples TRBV7-3 to TRBJ2-7; possible D gene TRBD2, 7 bases. DNA for the CDR3: TGTGCCAGCAGCTTCGATGCGGGGGCCTCCTACGAGCAGTACTTC. Translating gives CASSFDAGASYEQYF. Variable domain in full (rest from reference TRBV7-3 and TRBJ2-7): GAGVSQTPSNKVTEKGKYVELRCDPISGHTALYWYRQSLGQGPEFLIYFQGTGAADDSGLPNDRFFAVRPEGSVSTLKIQRTERGDSAVYLCASSFDAGASYEQYFGPGTRLTVT.